The 10 T cell receptor beta chains below come from one sample, sequenced in a study of blood T cells in healthy people across ages. Using a J-beta primer mix together with a sample-barcoded 5' primer, a second PCR was run for roughly 6 to 11 cycles. MiXCR was run by TCRdb on the 5' RACE reads, yielding one entry per CDR3 protein. The data hold some 1.4 million distinct CDR3 sequences, with approximately 38% observed a single time. Sequences were obtained from blood. The receptors were gathered from a woman between 18 and 30 years old in good health.

The chain links TRBV20-1 to TRBJ2-3, with D possibly matching TRBD1 (6 bases). The CDR3 contains 14 residues. V was pared by 5 bases and J by 0 bases, with 12 bases between. Germline values: CDR1 DFQATT, CDR2 SNEGSKA (reference sequence). The CDR3 region is CSAPDRRSTDTQYF. CDR3 DNA sequence: TGCAGTGCTCCAGACAGGAGGAGCACAGATACGCAGTATTTT.

V and J are TRBV6-6 and TRBJ2-3, with 7 nucleotides matching TRBD1. V was pared by 2 bases and J by 3 bases, with 5 bases of the junction left unmatched. CDR3 length equals 15 residues. The germline CDR1 and CDR2 sequences are MNHNY and SVGAGI (reference sequence). CDR3 DNA sequence: TGTGCCAGCAGTTACGGGACAGTGGTGACAGATACGCAGTATTTT. Translation gives CASSYGTVVTDTQYF.

This clonotype has just a few counts. The chain recombines TRBV11-2 with TRBJ1-2; 12 bases line up with TRBD1. V dropped 2 bases and J dropped 7; count of bases not matched to a gene: 14. This CDR3 is 18 amino acids long. Germline values: CDR1 SGHAT, CDR2 FQNNGV. As DNA, the CDR3 is TGTGCCAGCAGCTTACTTTGCGTGGGACAGGGGGCGATCGTTGGCTACACCTTC. Its translation is CASSLLCVGQGAIVGYTF.

This rearrangement joins TRBV7-9 to TRBJ1-1, with 7 bases lining up with TRBD1. The CDR3 spans 14 residues. Per germline, CDR1 SEHNR and CDR2 FQNEAQ (reference sequence). With V trimmed by 2 bases and J by 4 bases, 4 bases remained unmatched. The CDR3 DNA follows: TGTGCCAGCAGCTTAAACGACAGGGTCACTGAAGCTTTCTTT. This gives the protein CASSLNDRVTEAFF. Full variable domain (outside the CDR3, taken from reference TRBV7-9 and TRBJ1-1): DTGVSQNPRHKITKRGQNVTFRCDPISEHNRLYWYRQTLGQGPEFLTYFQNEAQLEKSRLLSDRFSAERPKGSFSTLEIQRTEQGDSAMYLCASSLNDRVTEAFFGQGTRLTVV.

V is TRBV6-6 and J is TRBJ2-3; the D gene is possibly TRBD2 (5 bases). With 7 bases removed from V and 2 bases from J, the gap between germline ends came to 13 bases. The CDR3 is 14 amino acids. Germline CDR1 is MNHNY and CDR2 is SVGAGI (reference sequence). Written as DNA, the CDR3 is TGTGCCAGCATCCCAAGCGGTCTCACAGATACGCAGTATTTT. Translating gives CASIPSGLTDTQYF.

The rearrangement links TRBV6-5 to TRBJ2-5; the D gene is possibly TRBD2 (5 bases). Looked up from germline, CDR1 is MNHEY and CDR2 is SVGAGI. This CDR3 has 12 amino acids. Deletions cut 10 bases from V and 2 bases from J, with 11 bases between. Here the CDR3 reads CATRTGQETQYF. The CDR3 region has the DNA TGTGCCACCAGAACGGGACAAGAGACCCAGTACTTC.

The V gene is TRBV20-1, the J gene TRBJ2-7, with D possibly matching TRBD2 (6 bases). There are 14 residues in the CDR3. Trimming shortened V by 1 base and J by 3 bases, and 13 bases separated the two germline ends. Germline CDR1 DFQATT, CDR2 SNEGSKA (reference sequence). The CDR3 sequence: CSARAKLAGYEQYF. CDR3 DNA: TGCAGTGCTAGAGCTAAACTAGCAGGCTACGAGCAGTACTTC.

The chain has TRBV5-4 and TRBJ1-1; D gene unclear. Germline CDR1 reads SGHNT; CDR2 reads YYREEE (reference sequence). The CDR3 length is 13 residues. The ends were cut back, 6 bases at V and 2 bases at J, with 11 bases in the middle. CDR3 nucleotides: TGTGCCAGCAACATCGGGATTAACACTGAAGCTTTCTTT. Translating it yields CASNIGINTEAFF. Full variable domain (rest looked up from reference TRBV5-4 and TRBJ1-1): ETGVTQSPTHLIKTRGQQVTLRCSSQSGHNTVSWYQQALGQGPQFIFQYYREEENGRGNFPPRFSGLQFPNYSSELNVNALELDDSALYLCASNIGINTEAFFGQGTRLTVV.

This clonotype occurred a few times. The chain has TRBV5-5 and TRBJ2-5, with TRBD2 matching 12 bases. CDR1 is SGHKS and CDR2 is YYEKEE in the germline V gene (reference sequence). There are 18 residues in the CDR3. V gave up 1 base and J gave up 2 bases; unmatched junction bases: 9. CDR3 sequence: CASSLSLAGGPWQETQYF. In DNA form, the CDR3 reads TGTGCCAGCAGCTTGAGTCTAGCGGGAGGGCCTTGGCAAGAGACCCAGTACTTC.

This chain links TRBV5-5 with TRBJ2-1; TRBD1 matches at 9 bases. J gave up 0 bases and V 5 bases, and 6 bases lay outside the gene matches. Germline values: CDR1 SGHKS, CDR2 YYEKEE (reference sequence). The CDR3 contains 16 residues. CDR3 loop: CASRHGQGSSYNEQFF. The CDR3 coding sequence is TGTGCCAGCAGGCATGGACAGGGGAGCTCCTACAATGAGCAGTTCTTC.